This T cell receptor (beta chain) emerged from a study of T cells in Graves' hyperthyroidism and ophthalmopathy. Study-level results: Ophthalmopathy was separated from stable hyperthyroidism by a 13 V-J model. Among clonotypes expanded in thyroid above 0.001, most were also found in blood. It was a median roughly six months before onset that the model predicted ophthalmopathy.

The germline V gene has CDR1 ENHRY and CDR2 SYGVKD. The length of the CDR3 is 14 residues. V was cut by 6 bases and J by 5 bases, with 16 bases left in between. This clonotype showed up just a few times. Its antigen is currently unknown. RNA transcripts provided the source from which TCR beta CDR3 regions were amplified. TCR CDR3 underwent first-round RT-PCR with the HTBI primer set. In TCRdb, the multiplex PCR reads were re-called with MiXCR into one record per CDR3 protein. The sample lists approximately 300,000 distinct CDR3 sequences, over 15% seen once, with approximately 57% in the top ten. Sample: blood. The receptor was derived from a woman in her fifties or sixties with Graves' ophthalmopathy. This chain connects TRBV10-3 to TRBJ1-1; D may be TRBD1 (5 bases). CDR3 bases: TGTGCCATCAGGATAAGCGACAGTACGACTGAAGCTTTCTTT. Encoded protein: CAIRISDSTTEAFF.